One sample yielded the 14 T cell receptor beta chains listed below, sequenced in a study of blood T cells in healthy people across ages. A sample-barcoded 5' primer and a J-beta primer mix were used in a second PCR of about 7 to 12 cycles. TCRdb processed the 5' RACE reads anew with MiXCR; each CDR3 protein has one entry. The table lists 550,000 to 650,000 distinct CDR3 sequences, about 27% of them singletons. This sample also appeared in a second study, on T cells of mothers and their children.

Sequenced sample: blood. The receptors were sampled from a boy aged 2 to 10 in good health.

The genes are TRBV6-2 or TRBV6-3 and TRBJ2-1; 7 positions agree with TRBD1. V shed 5 bases, J shed 2 bases, and the junction held 9 bases outside the gene matches. Per germline, CDR1 MNHEY and CDR2 SVGEGT. This CDR3 has 16 amino acids. Here the CDR3 DNA reads TGTGCCAGCAGTCCGGACAAACAGGGGCCCTACAATGAGCAGTTCTTC. Translation gives CASSPDKQGPYNEQFF.

This clonotype turned up a few times. This chain uses TRBV6-5 with TRBJ2-7; no definite D call. Trimming stripped 4 bases from V and 6 bases from J, with 13 bases between. The CDR3 sequence is 13 residues long. Germline CDR1 is MNHEY and CDR2 is SVGAGI. CDR3 sequence reads: CASSWTGAGEQYF. In DNA, the CDR3 is TGTGCCAGCAGTTGGACGGGTGCAGGCGAGCAGTACTTC.

V usage is TRBV10-3 and J usage is TRBJ2-3; D is unclear. This CDR3 is 13 amino acids long. V gave up 1 base and J gave up 1 base, with 3 bases separating them. Germline CDR1 ENHRY, CDR2 SYGVKD. The CDR3 here is CAISELGTDTQYF. CDR3 DNA: TGTGCCATCAGTGAGTTGGGCACAGATACGCAGTATTTT.

The chain joins TRBV6-5 to TRBJ2-1, with no clear D. Germline values: CDR1 MNHEY, CDR2 SVGAGI. The CDR3 is 15 amino acids. V gave up 7 bases and J gave up 0 bases, with 13 bases separating them. CDR3 residues: CASKAAASSYNEQFF. The CDR3 DNA sequence: TGTGCCAGCAAGGCGGCGGCTAGCTCCTACAATGAGCAGTTCTTC.

A few counts support this clonotype. V gene TRBV10-3 combines with J gene TRBJ2-1; 11 bases map to TRBD1. Germline assignment: CDR1 ENHRY and CDR2 SYGVKD. The length of the CDR3 is 14 residues. The junction had 6 bases not matched to a gene; V was cut back by 5 bases and J by 9 bases. For the CDR3, the DNA is TGTGCCATCAGTCTCGGACAGGGGGCTGGTGAGCAGTTCTTC. It is translated as CAISLGQGAGEQFF.

The chain combines TRBV2 with TRBJ2-3; D is possibly TRBD1 (5 bases). The CDR3 has 15 residues. Per germline, CDR1 SNHLY and CDR2 FYNNEI. V was cut by 4 bases and J by 5 bases, with 16 bases left in between. In DNA form, the CDR3 reads TGTGCCAGCAGTGGCTATTGGCAGGGATTAGATACGCAGTATTTT. Its translation: CASSGYWQGLDTQYF.

Worth noting for this clonotype: Germline and junction disagree at one end, which may indicate a read error. CDR3: CASSLSGTSGYSEQFF. In DNA, the CDR3 is TGTGCCAGCAGCCTTTCCGGGACTAGCGGTTACAGTGAGCAGTTCTTC. V and J are TRBV3-1 and TRBJ2-1, with 11 bases aligning to TRBD2. Germline V lookup: CDR1 LGHDT, CDR2 YNNKEL (reference sequence). The CDR3 is made up of 16 amino acids.

This clonotype was found a few times. The V and J genes are TRBV20-1 and TRBJ2-5; 7 bases agree with TRBD2. The length of the CDR3 is 16 residues. CDR1 is DFQATT and CDR2 is SNEGSKA in the germline V gene (reference sequence). V lost 0 bases, J lost 4 bases, and 11 bases stayed unmatched. The CDR3 is CSARDILAERRETQYF. The DNA of the CDR3 is TGCAGTGCTAGAGATATCCTAGCGGAAAGGAGAGAGACCCAGTACTTC.

With regard to this clonotype: Sequence at one end of the junction differs from germline and may be a read error. The chain combines TRBV4-1 with TRBJ2-1; possible D gene TRBD1, 5 bases. TRBJ2-5 matches the DNA end more closely, so the J call is doubtful. The CDR3 runs to 13 residues. The germline V gene has CDR1 MGHRA and CDR2 YSYEKL. The CDR3 bases are TGCGCCGGCAGCCAAGGCAGGGTGGAGACCCAGTACTTC. Translated, it gives CAGSQGRVETQYF.

This clonotype was seen a few times. The V and J genes are TRBV9 and TRBJ2-7, with D uncertain. The germline V and J ends were trimmed by 0 bases and 9 bases, with 13 bases remaining between them. CDR1 and CDR2 (germline): SGDLS, YYNGEE. This CDR3 contains 13 residues. The chain's CDR3 is CASSVGSDDGQYF. CDR3 nucleotide sequence: TGTGCCAGCAGCGTAGGATCCGACGACGGGCAGTACTTC.

V is TRBV2 and J is TRBJ2-5; 9 bases fit TRBD2. The CDR3 is 16 residues long. The germline V gene encodes CDR1 SNHLY and CDR2 FYNNEI. V shed 3 bases, J shed 5 bases, and the junction held 10 bases outside the gene matches. The CDR3 nucleotides read TGTGCCAGCAGTGACTTGGCGGGAGGGCCGCAGGAGACCCAGTACTTC. Translation: CASSDLAGGPQETQYF.

The V call is TRBV12-3 or TRBV12-4, the J call TRBJ2-1; D gene unclear. The CDR3 consists of 12 residues. V lost 3 bases to trimming and J lost 5 bases, with 5 bases between them. The CDR3 region has the DNA TGTGCCAGCAGTTTCAGAAACAATGAGCAGTTCTTC. Its protein product is CASSFRNNEQFF.

This clonotype was seen only a few times. The chain combines TRBV6-5 with TRBJ2-3, with D hard to call. V was cut by 4 bases and J by 1 base, with 15 bases left in between. The CDR3 length is 16 residues. Germline CDR1 MNHEY, CDR2 SVGAGI. The CDR3 bases are TGTGCCAGCAGTTCCCTCGCCCTTGGAGGCACAGATACGCAGTATTTT. This codes for CASSSLALGGTDTQYF.

V is TRBV5-6 and J is TRBJ2-7; 8 nucleotides line up with TRBD1. Looked up from germline, CDR1 is SGHDT and CDR2 is YYEEEE. J gave up 6 bases and V 1 base, and 18 bases lay outside the gene matches. CDR3 length: 18 residues. The CDR3: CASSLFIVRGQGFREQYF. CDR3 bases: TGTGCCAGCAGCTTGTTTATAGTTCGAGGACAGGGTTTCCGCGAGCAGTACTTC.